This T cell receptor beta chain was sequenced for a study of metastatic and nonmetastatic thyroid tumors. At the level of the study: Repertoire comparison spanned blood and tumor or nodule tissue of malignant and benign thyroid patients. Study conclusions and caveats: The study reportedly found significantly higher TCR beta diversity in malignant thyroid tumors than benign nodules, in blood and tumor.

No patient had received any treatment before thyroid surgery. This CDR3 comprises 13 residues. Germline CDR1 and CDR2: GTSNPN and SVGIG (reference sequence). V shed 2 bases and J shed 9 bases, with 14 bases lying between them. TCRdb reprocessed the PCR reads using MiXCR. The table shows 6,600 or so clones, with 25% to 30% occurring only once. As to this clone: Its antigen is unidentified.

The rearrangement links TRBV30 to TRBJ2-1; no clear D gene. Sequenced input: adjacent normal tissue. The sequence derives from a female donor with papillary thyroid cancer or a benign thyroid nodule (not recorded which). Some clones in this sample may be carry-over from other donors' samples. The CDR3 region is CAWSSTPDSEQFF. The CDR3, as DNA: TGTGCCTGGAGTTCTACCCCAGATAGTGAGCAGTTCTTC.